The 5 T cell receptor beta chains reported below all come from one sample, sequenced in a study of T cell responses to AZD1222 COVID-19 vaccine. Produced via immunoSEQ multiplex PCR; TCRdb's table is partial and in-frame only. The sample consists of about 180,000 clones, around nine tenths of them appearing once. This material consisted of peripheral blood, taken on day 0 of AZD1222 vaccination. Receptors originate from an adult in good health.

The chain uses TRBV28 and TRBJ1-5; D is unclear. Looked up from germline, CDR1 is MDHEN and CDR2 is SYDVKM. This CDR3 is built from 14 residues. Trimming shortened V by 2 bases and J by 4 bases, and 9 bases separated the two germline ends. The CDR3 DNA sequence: TGTGCCAGCAGTTTAATCGGTCCTAATCAGCCCCAGCATTTT. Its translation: CASSLIGPNQPQHF. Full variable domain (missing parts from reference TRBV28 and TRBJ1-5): DVKVTQSSRYLVKRTGEKVFLECVQDMDHENMFWYRQDPGLGLRLIYFSYDVKMKEKGDIPEGYSVSREKKERFSLILESASTNQTSMYLCASSLIGPNQPQHFGDGTRLSIL.

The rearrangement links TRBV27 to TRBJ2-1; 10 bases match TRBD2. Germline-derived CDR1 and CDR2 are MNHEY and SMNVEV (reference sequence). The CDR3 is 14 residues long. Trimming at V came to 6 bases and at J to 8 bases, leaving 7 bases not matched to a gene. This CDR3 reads CASRRTSGLYEQFF. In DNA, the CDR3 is TGTGCCAGCAGGCGGACTAGCGGTCTTTATGAGCAGTTCTTC.

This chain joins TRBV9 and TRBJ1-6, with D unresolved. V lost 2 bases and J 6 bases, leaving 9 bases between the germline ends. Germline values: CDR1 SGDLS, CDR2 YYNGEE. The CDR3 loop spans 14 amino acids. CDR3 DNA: TGTGCCAGCAGCGTCAGCGGGATTAATTCACCCCTCCACTTT. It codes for CASSVSGINSPLHF.

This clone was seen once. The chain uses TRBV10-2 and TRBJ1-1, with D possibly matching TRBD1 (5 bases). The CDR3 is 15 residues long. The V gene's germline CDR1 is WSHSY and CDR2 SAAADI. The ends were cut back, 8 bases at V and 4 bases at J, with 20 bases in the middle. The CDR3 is CASLKAGRASTEAFF. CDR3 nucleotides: TGCGCCAGCCTGAAGGCGGGCAGGGCCTCCACTGAAGCTTTCTTT.

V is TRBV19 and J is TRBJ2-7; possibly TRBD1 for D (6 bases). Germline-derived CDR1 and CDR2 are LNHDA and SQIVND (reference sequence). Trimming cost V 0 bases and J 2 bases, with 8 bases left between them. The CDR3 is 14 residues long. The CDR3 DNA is TGTGCCAGTAGTATAGATCGGGACACCTACGAGCAGTACTTC. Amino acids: CASSIDRDTYEQYF.